Listed below are T cell receptor beta chains from one sample, sequenced in a study of T cells after yellow fever vaccination. TCRdb re-called the 5' RACE reads through MiXCR, storing one row per CDR3 protein. The table includes hundreds of thousands of distinct CDR3 sequences, roughly 14% detected once. The source was PBMCs, collected on the day of the yellow fever booster vaccination. All receptors come from a man aged 25 to 45 who received the YFV17D yellow fever vaccine. Both conserved end residues are part of each CDR3. D genes are given only for firm matches. Not every row has a clone size; where given, it reads once, few, many or a size class.

j_call: TRBJ2-1
d_call: -
clone_size: few
v_call: TRBV18
cdr3_aa: CASSPGEWGKFF
cdr3_nt: TGTGCCAGCTCACCGGGCGAGTGGGGAAAGTTCTTC

j_call: TRBJ2-1
d_call: TRBD2
clone_size: -
v_call: TRBV5-4
cdr3_aa: CASSLWAGVYNEQFF
cdr3_nt: TGTGCCAGCAGCTTGTGGGCGGGAGTCTACAATGAGCAGTTCTTC

j_call: TRBJ2-5
d_call: -
clone_size: few
v_call: TRBV7-8
cdr3_aa: CASSTDRFATQYF
cdr3_nt: TGTGCCAGCAGCACTGACCGGTTTGCGACCCAGTACTTC

j_call: TRBJ2-7
d_call: -
clone_size: -
v_call: TRBV27
cdr3_aa: CASSFSGQKGQYF
cdr3_nt: TGTGCCAGCAGTTTTTCGGGTCAAAAAGGGCAGTACTTC

j_call: TRBJ1-1
d_call: -
clone_size: few
v_call: TRBV14
cdr3_aa: CASRGFSDMNTEAFF
cdr3_nt: TGTGCCAGCAGGGGCTTCTCGGACATGAACACTGAAGCTTTCTTT

j_call: TRBJ2-6
d_call: -
clone_size: few
v_call: TRBV6-5
cdr3_aa: CASSYEGFGANVLTF
cdr3_nt: TGTGCCAGCAGTTATGAGGGTTTTGGGGCCAACGTCCTGACTTTC

j_call: TRBJ2-3
d_call: -
clone_size: -
v_call: TRBV11-3
cdr3_aa: CASSKPRDTGTDTQYF
cdr3_nt: TGTGCCAGCAGCAAGCCCCGGGACACCGGCACAGATACGCAGTATTTT

j_call: TRBJ2-1
d_call: -
clone_size: -
v_call: TRBV13
cdr3_aa: CASSLLRADNEQFF
cdr3_nt: TGTGCCAGCAGCTTACTCCGGGCGGACAATGAGCAGTTCTTC

j_call: TRBJ2-1
d_call: -
clone_size: -
v_call: TRBV7-2
cdr3_aa: CASSLGGDMSEQFF
cdr3_nt: TGTGCCAGCAGCTTGGGGGGTGATATGAGTGAGCAGTTCTTC

j_call: TRBJ1-2
d_call: TRBD1
clone_size: -
v_call: TRBV20-1
cdr3_aa: CSAREGQGVGYGYTF
cdr3_nt: TGCAGTGCTAGAGAGGGACAGGGGGTAGGCTATGGCTACACCTTC

j_call: TRBJ2-5
d_call: -
clone_size: few
v_call: TRBV9
cdr3_aa: CASSARVSQRETQYF
cdr3_nt: TGTGCCAGCAGCGCCAGGGTTTCCCAAAGGGAGACCCAGTACTTC

j_call: TRBJ1-1
d_call: -
clone_size: -
v_call: TRBV4-3
cdr3_aa: CASSQWKNTEAFF
cdr3_nt: TGCGCCAGCAGCCAGTGGAAGAACACTGAAGCTTTCTTT

j_call: TRBJ1-1
d_call: TRBD1
clone_size: few
v_call: TRBV30
cdr3_aa: CAFWGGGVEAFF
cdr3_nt: TGTGCCTTTTGGGGAGGGGGCGTGGAAGCTTTCTTT

j_call: TRBJ2-3
d_call: TRBD2
clone_size: -
v_call: TRBV4-3
cdr3_aa: CASSQAAGGPGDTQYF
cdr3_nt: TGCGCCAGCAGCCAAGCCGCGGGGGGGCCTGGAGATACGCAGTATTTT

j_call: TRBJ2-7
d_call: TRBD1
clone_size: many
v_call: TRBV9
cdr3_aa: CASSPGTGGLYEQYF
cdr3_nt: TGTGCCAGCAGCCCCGGGACAGGGGGCCTATACGAGCAGTACTTC

j_call: TRBJ1-2
d_call: TRBD1
clone_size: few
v_call: TRBV29-1
cdr3_aa: CSVEGQDYGYTF
cdr3_nt: TGCAGCGTTGAGGGACAGGACTATGGCTACACCTTC

j_call: TRBJ2-4
d_call: TRBD2
clone_size: -
v_call: TRBV7-2
cdr3_aa: CASSRGVGGPLDIQYF
cdr3_nt: TGTGCCAGCAGTCGCGGAGTGGGAGGGCCTTTGGACATTCAGTACTTC

j_call: TRBJ2-7
d_call: -
clone_size: few
v_call: TRBV5-1
cdr3_aa: CASKGGQDFTYEQYF
cdr3_nt: TGCGCCAGCAAAGGTGGGCAGGACTTCACCTACGAGCAGTACTTC

j_call: TRBJ2-2
d_call: TRBD1
clone_size: -
v_call: TRBV28
cdr3_aa: CASPPGQGAHFNTGELFF
cdr3_nt: TGTGCCAGCCCACCGGGACAGGGGGCGCATTTCAACACCGGGGAGCTGTTTTTT

j_call: TRBJ2-5
d_call: TRBD1
clone_size: few
v_call: TRBV5-1
cdr3_aa: CASSFAGQGRVETQYF
cdr3_nt: TGCGCCAGCAGCTTCGCGGGACAGGGGCGGGTGGAGACCCAGTACTTC

j_call: TRBJ2-7
d_call: -
clone_size: few
v_call: TRBV20-1
cdr3_aa: CSATRGHEQYF
cdr3_nt: TGCAGTGCTACCAGGGGTCACGAGCAGTACTTC

j_call: TRBJ2-3
d_call: -
clone_size: few
v_call: TRBV20-1
cdr3_aa: CSARDTSADTQYF
cdr3_nt: TGCAGTGCTAGAGATACATCCGCAGATACGCAGTATTTT

j_call: TRBJ2-7
d_call: TRBD2
clone_size: -
v_call: TRBV20-1
cdr3_aa: CSARDPGGSSYEQYF
cdr3_nt: TGCAGTGCTAGAGACCCCGGGGGGAGCTCCTACGAGCAGTACTTC

j_call: TRBJ2-2
d_call: -
clone_size: -
v_call: TRBV3-1
cdr3_aa: CASSQDSLVHRELFF
cdr3_nt: TGTGCCAGCAGCCAAGATTCTCTGGTACACCGGGAGCTGTTTTTT

j_call: TRBJ2-7
d_call: TRBD2
clone_size: -
v_call: TRBV11-2
cdr3_aa: CASSFRGTSGRVPYEQYF
cdr3_nt: TGTGCCAGCAGCTTCCGAGGGACTAGCGGGAGAGTCCCCTACGAGCAGTACTTC

j_call: TRBJ2-1
d_call: -
clone_size: -
v_call: TRBV14
cdr3_aa: CASSRFRTNEQFF
cdr3_nt: TGTGCCAGCAGCCGCTTCCGGACGAACGAGCAGTTCTTC

j_call: TRBJ2-3
d_call: -
clone_size: few
v_call: TRBV7-2
cdr3_aa: CASSLKPLASTDTQYF
cdr3_nt: TGTGCCAGCAGCTTAAAACCGCTTGCTAGCACAGATACGCAGTATTTT